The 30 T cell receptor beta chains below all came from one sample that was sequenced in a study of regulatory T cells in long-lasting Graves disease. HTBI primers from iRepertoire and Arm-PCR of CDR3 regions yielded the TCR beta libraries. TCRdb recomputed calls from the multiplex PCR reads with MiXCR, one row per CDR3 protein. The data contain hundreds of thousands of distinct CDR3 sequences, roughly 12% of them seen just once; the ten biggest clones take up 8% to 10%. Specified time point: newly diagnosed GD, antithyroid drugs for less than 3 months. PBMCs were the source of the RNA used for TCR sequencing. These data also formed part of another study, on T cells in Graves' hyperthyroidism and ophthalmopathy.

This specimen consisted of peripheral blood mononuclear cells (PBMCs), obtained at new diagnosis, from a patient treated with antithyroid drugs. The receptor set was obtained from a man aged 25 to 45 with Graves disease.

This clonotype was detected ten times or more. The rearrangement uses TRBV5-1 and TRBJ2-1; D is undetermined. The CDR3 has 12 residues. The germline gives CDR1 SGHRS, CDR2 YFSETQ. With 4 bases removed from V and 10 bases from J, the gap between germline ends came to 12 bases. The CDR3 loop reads CASSPYGGEQFF. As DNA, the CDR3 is TGCGCCAGCAGCCCCTACGGCGGCGAGCAGTTCTTC.

As DNA, the CDR3 is TGTGCCAGCAGTTGGCCTTTGACGGACACGGATAATTCACCCCTCCACTTT. It translates to CASSWPLTDTDNSPLHF. J is TRBJ1-6 and V is TRBV6-9, with D perhaps TRBD1 (5 bases). Trimming cost V 4 bases and J 5 bases, with 18 bases left between them. CDR1 is MNHGY, CDR2 SVAAGI, per germline. The CDR3 has 17 amino acids.

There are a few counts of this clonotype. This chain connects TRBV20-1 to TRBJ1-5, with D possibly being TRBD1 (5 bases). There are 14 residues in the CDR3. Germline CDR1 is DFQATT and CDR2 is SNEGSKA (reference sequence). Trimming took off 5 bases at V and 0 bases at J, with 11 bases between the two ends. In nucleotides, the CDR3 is TGCAGTGCTGTCGGGGCTTATAGCAATCAGCCCCAGCATTTT. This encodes CSAVGAYSNQPQHF.

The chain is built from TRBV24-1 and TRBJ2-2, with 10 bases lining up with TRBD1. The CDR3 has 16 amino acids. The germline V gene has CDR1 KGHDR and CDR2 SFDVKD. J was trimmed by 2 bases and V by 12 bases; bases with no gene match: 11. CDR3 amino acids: CASQPRDRGNTGELFF. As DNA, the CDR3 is TGTGCCTCCCAGCCTAGGGACAGGGGAAACACCGGGGAGCTGTTTTTT.

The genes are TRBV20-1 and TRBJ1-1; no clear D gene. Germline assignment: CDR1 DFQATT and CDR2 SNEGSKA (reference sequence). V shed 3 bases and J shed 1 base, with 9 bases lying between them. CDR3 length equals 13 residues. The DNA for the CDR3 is TGCAGTGCTAGTTCCGGAAAGAACACTGAAGCTTTCTTT. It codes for CSASSGKNTEAFF.

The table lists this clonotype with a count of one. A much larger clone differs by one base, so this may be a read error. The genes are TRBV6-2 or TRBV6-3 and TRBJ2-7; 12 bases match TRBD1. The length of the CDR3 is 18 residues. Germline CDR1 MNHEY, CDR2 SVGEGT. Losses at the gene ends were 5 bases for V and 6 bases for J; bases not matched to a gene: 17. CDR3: CASSRGQGAQFRGVEQYF. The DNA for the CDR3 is TGTGCCAGCAGTAGGGGACAGGGGGCCCAATTTCGGGGGGTCGAGCAGTACTTC.

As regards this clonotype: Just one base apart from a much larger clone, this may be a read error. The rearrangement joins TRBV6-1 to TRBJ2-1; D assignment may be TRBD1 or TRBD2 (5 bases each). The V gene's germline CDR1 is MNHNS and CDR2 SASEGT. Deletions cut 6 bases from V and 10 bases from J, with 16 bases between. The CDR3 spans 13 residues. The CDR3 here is CASSPGDQDEQFF. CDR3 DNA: TGTGCCAGCAGCCCCGGGGACCAGGACGAGCAGTTCTTC.

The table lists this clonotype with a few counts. CDR3 in DNA: TGCGCCAGCAGCCAACGGGGTAGTGGACAGGGTCGATCCGAGCAGTACTTC. Residues: CASSQRGSGQGRSEQYF. This chain links TRBV4-1 with TRBJ2-7; 8 bases match TRBD1. The CDR3 runs to 17 residues. V shed 2 bases and J 6 bases; nucleotides not matched to a gene: 15. Germline values: CDR1 MGHRA, CDR2 YSYEKL.

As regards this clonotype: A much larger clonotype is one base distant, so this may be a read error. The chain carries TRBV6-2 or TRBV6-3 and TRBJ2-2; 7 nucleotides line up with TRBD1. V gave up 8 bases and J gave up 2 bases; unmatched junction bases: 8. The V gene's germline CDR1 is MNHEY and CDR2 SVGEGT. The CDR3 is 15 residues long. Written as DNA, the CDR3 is TGTGCCAGCCGGATTAACAGGGGTAACACCGGGGAGCTGTTTTTT. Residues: CASRINRGNTGELFF.

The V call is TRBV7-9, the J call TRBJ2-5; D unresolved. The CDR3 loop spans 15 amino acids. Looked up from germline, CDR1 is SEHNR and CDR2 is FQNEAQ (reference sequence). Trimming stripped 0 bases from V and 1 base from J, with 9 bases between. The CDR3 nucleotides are TGTGCCAGCAGCTTAGCACCGCTTGTCCAAGAGACCCAGTACTTC. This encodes CASSLAPLVQETQYF.

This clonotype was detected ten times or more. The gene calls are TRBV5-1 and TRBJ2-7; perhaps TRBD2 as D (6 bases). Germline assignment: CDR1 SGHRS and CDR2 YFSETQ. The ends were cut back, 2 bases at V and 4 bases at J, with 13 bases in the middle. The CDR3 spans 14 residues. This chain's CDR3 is CASSFGGAPYEQYF. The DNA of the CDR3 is TGCGCCAGCAGCTTCGGAGGGGCCCCATACGAGCAGTACTTC.

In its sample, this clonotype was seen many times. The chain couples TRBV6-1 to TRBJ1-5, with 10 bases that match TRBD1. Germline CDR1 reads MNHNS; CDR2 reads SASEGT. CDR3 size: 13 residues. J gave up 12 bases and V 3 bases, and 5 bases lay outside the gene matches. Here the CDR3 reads CASSDGTGDNQHF. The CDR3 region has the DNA TGTGCCAGCAGTGACGGGACAGGGGACAACCAGCATTTT.

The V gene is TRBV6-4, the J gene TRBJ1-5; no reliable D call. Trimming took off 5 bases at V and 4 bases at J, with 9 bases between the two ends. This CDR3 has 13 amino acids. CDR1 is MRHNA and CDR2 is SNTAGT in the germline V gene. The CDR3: CASSFARNQPQHF. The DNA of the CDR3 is TGTGCCAGCAGTTTCGCGAGGAATCAGCCCCAGCATTTT.

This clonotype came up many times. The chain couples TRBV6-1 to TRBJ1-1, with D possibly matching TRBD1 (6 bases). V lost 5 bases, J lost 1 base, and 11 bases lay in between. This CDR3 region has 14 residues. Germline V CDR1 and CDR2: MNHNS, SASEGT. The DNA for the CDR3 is TGTGCCAGCAGTCCGGGACACCCGAACACTGAAGCTTTCTTT. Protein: CASSPGHPNTEAFF.

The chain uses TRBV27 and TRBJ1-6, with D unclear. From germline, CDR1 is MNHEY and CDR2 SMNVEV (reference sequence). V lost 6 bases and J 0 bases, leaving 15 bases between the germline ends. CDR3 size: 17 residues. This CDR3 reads CASRYIGPSSYNSPLHF. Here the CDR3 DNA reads TGTGCCAGCAGGTACATTGGGCCGAGCTCCTATAATTCACCCCTCCACTTT.

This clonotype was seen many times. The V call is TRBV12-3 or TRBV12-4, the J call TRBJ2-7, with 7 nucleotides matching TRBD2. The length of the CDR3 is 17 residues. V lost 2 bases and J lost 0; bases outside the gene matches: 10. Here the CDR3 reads CASSLFSGRSPSYEQYF. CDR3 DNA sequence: TGTGCCAGCAGTTTATTCTCCGGGAGGTCCCCCTCCTACGAGCAGTACTTC.

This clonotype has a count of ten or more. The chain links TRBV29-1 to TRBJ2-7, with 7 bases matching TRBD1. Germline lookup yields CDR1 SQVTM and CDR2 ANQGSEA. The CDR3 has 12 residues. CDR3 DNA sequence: TGCAGAACCACAGGGGAGACCTACGAGCAGTACTTC. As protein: CRTTGETYEQYF.

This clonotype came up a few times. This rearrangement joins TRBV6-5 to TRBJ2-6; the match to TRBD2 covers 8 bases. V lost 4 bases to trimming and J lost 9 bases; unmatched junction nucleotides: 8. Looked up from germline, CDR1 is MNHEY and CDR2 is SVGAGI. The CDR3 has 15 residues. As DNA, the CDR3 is TGTGCCAGCAGTTTCCCGGGCCGGGAGGGCAACGTCCTGACTTTC. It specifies CASSFPGREGNVLTF.

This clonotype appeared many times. The DNA for the CDR3 is TGCAGTGCGGCGGGACTAGCGGGATTAATCAATGAGCAGTTCTTC. As protein: CSAAGLAGLINEQFF. The J gene is TRBJ2-1, the V gene TRBV20-1, with 13 nucleotides matching TRBD2. Germline V lookup: CDR1 DFQATT, CDR2 SNEGSKA (reference sequence). The CDR3 extends over 15 amino acids. V lost 6 bases and J lost 6; bases outside the gene matches: 8.

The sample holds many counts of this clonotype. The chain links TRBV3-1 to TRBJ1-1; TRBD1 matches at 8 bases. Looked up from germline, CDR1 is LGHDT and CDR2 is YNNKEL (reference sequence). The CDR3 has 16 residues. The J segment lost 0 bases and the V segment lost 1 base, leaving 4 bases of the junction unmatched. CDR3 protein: CASSQGQGLMNTEAFF. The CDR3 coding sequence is TGTGCCAGCAGCCAAGGACAGGGGCTTATGAACACTGAAGCTTTCTTT.

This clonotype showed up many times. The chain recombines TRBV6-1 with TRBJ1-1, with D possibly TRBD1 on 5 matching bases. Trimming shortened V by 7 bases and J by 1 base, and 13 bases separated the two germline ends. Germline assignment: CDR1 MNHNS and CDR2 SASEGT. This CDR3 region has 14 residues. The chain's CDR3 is CASTWGETNTEAFF. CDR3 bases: TGTGCCAGCACCTGGGGGGAGACGAACACTGAAGCTTTCTTT.

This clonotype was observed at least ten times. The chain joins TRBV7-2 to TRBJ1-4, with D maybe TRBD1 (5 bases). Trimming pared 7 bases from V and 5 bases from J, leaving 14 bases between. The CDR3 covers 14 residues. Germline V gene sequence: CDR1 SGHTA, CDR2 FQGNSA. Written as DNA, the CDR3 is TGTGCCAGCATGCTGAGGGGCGTAAATGAAAAACTGTTTTTT. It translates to CASMLRGVNEKLFF.

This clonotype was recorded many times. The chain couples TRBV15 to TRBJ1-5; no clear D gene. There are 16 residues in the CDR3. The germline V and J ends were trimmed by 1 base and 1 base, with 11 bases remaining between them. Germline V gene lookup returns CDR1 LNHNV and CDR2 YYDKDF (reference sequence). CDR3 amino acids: CATSRARHLSNQPQHF. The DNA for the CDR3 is TGTGCCACCAGCAGAGCCCGACACCTGAGCAATCAGCCCCAGCATTTT.

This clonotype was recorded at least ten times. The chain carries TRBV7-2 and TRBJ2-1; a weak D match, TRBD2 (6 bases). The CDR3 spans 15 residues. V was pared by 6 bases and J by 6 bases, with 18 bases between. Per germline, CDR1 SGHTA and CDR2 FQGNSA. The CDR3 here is CASRAPGLEGNEQFF. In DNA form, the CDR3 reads TGTGCCAGCAGAGCACCGGGACTGGAAGGCAATGAGCAGTTCTTC.

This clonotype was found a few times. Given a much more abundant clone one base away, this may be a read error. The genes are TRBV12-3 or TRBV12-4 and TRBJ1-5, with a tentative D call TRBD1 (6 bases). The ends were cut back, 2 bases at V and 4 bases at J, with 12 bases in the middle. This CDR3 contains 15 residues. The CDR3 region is CASSLMGASNQPQHF. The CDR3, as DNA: TGTGCCAGCAGTTTAATGGGGGCTAGTAATCAGCCCCAGCATTTT.

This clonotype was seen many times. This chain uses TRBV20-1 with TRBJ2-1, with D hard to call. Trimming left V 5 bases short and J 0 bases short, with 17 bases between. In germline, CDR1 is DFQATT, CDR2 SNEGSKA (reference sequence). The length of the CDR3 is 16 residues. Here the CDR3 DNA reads TGCAGTGCTGGAAGCCTTTTTTCGAGCTCCTACAATGAGCAGTTCTTC. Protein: CSAGSLFSSSYNEQFF.

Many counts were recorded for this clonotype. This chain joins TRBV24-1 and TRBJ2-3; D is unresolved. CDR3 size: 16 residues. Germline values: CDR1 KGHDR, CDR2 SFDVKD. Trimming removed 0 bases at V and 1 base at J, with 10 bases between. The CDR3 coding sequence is TGTGCCACCAGTGATTTGGGGCAGGTCGGCACAGATACGCAGTATTTT. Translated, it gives CATSDLGQVGTDTQYF.

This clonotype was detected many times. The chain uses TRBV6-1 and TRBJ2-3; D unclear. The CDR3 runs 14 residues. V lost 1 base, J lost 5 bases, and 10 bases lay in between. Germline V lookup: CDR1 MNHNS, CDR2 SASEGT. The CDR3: CASSEVGKGDTQYF. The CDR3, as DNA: TGTGCCAGCAGTGAAGTAGGAAAAGGAGATACGCAGTATTTT.

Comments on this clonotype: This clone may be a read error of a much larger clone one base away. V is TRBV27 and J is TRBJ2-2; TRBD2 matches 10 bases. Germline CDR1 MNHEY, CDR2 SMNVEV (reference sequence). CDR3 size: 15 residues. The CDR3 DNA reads TGTGTCAGCAGTTTGAGCGGGAGGGGAACCGGGGAGCTGTTTTTT. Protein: CVSSLSGRGTGELFF.

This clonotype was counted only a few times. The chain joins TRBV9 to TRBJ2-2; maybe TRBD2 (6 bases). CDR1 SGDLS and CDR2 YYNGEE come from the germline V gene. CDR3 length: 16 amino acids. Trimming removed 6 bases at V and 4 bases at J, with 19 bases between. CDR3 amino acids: CASKTGPGRGTGELFF. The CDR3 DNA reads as TGTGCCAGCAAAACGGGCCCCGGGAGAGGCACCGGGGAGCTGTTTTTT.